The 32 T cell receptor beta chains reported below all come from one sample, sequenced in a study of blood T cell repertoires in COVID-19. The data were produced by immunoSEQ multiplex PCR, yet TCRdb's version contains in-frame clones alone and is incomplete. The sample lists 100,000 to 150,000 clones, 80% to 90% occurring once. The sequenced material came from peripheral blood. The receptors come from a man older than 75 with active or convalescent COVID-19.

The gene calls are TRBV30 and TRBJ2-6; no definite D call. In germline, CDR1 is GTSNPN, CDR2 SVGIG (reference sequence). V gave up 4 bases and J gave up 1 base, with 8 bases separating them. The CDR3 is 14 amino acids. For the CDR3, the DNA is TGTGCCTGGATCAGGCCATCTGGGGCCAACGTCCTGACTTTC. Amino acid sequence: CAWIRPSGANVLTF.

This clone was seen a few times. The CDR3 protein is CASSQGQGETQYF. The CDR3 nucleotides are TGTGCCAGCAGCCAAGGACAGGGAGAGACCCAGTACTTC. The chain is built from TRBV4-2 and TRBJ2-5; 7 nucleotides line up with TRBD1. Trimming took 1 base from V and 4 from J; bases not matched to a gene: 0. This CDR3 is built from 13 residues. Germline loops: CDR1 LGHNA, CDR2 YNFKEQ.

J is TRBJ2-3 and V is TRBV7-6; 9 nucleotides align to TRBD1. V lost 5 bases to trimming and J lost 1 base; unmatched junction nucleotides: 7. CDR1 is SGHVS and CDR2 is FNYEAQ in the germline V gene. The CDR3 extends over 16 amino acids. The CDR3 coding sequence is TGTGCCAGCAGCATAACAGGGGGCATCGGCACAGATACGCAGTATTTT. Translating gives CASSITGGIGTDTQYF.

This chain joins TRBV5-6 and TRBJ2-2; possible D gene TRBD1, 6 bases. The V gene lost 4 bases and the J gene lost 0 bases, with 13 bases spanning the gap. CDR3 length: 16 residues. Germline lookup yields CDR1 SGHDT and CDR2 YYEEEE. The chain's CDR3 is CASSPLGASNTGELFF. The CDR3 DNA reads TGTGCCAGCAGCCCCTTGGGGGCCTCGAACACCGGGGAGCTGTTTTTT.

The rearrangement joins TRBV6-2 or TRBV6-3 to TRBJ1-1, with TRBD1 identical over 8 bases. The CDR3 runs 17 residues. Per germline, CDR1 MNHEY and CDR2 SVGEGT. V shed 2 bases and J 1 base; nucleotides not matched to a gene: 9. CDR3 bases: TGTGCCAGCAGTTACGCCGGACAGGGCATCCGGAACACTGAAGCTTTCTTT. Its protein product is CASSYAGQGIRNTEAFF.

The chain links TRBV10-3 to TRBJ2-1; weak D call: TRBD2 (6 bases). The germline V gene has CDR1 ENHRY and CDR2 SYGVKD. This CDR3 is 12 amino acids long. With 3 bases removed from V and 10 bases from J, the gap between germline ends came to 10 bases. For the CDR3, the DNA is TGTGCCATCAGTGAATGGGCGGGAGAGCAGTTCTTC. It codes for CAISEWAGEQFF.

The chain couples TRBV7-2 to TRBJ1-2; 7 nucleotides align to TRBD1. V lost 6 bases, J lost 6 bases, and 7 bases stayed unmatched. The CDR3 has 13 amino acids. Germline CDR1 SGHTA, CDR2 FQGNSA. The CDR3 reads CASRFDRVDGYTF. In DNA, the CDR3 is TGTGCCAGCAGGTTCGACAGGGTGGATGGCTACACCTTC.

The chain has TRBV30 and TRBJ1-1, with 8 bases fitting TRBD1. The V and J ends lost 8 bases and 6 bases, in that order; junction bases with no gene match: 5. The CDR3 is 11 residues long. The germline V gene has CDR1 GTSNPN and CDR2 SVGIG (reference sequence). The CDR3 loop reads CAGDRGAEAFF. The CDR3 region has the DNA TGTGCCGGAGACAGGGGTGCTGAAGCTTTCTTT. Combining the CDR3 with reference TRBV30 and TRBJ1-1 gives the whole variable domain SQTIHQWPATLVQPVGSPLSLECTVEGTSNPNLYWYRQAAGRGLQLLFYSVGIGQISSEVPQNLSASRPQDRQFILSSKKLLLSDSGFYLCAGDRGAEAFFGQGTRLTVV.

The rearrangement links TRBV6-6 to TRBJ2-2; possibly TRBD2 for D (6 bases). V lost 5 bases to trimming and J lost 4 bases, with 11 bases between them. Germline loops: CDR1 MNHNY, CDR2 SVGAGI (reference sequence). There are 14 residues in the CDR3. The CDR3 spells CASSRDFPTGELFF. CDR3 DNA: TGTGCCAGCAGTAGGGACTTCCCCACCGGGGAGCTGTTTTTT.

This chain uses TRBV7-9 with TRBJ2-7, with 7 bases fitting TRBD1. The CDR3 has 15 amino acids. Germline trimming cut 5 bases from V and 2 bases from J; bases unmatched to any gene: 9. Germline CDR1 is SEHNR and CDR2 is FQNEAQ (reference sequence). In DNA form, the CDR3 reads TGTGCCAGCAGCCCAGGACAGGCGGAACCCTACGAGCAGTACTTC. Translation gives CASSPGQAEPYEQYF.

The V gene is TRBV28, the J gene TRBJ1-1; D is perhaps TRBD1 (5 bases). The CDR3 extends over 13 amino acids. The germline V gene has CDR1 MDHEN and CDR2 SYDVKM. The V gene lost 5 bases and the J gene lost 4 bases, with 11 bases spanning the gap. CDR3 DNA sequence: TGTGCCAGCAGTCTTGGGGGGAGCACTGAAGCTTTCTTT. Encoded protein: CASSLGGSTEAFF.

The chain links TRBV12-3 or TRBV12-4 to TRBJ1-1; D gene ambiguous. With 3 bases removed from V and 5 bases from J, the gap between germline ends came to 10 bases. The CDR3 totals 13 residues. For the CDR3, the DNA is TGTGCCAGCAGTTTTGGCGTCGGGACTGAAGCTTTCTTT. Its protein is CASSFGVGTEAFF.

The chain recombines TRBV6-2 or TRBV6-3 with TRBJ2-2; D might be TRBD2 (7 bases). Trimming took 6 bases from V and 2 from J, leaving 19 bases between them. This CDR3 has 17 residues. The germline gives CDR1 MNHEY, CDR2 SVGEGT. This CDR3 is CASSTTSRGHNTGELFF. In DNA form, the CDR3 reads TGTGCCAGCAGCACCACATCGCGGGGGCATAACACCGGGGAGCTGTTTTTT.

The CDR3 loop is CASSTGQNYEQYF. CDR3 nucleotides: TGTGCCAGCTCAACGGGACAGAACTACGAGCAGTACTTC. The V call is TRBV18, the J call TRBJ2-7; TRBD1 aligns across 7 bases. V trimming: 5 bases; J trimming: 3 bases; junction bases outside the gene matches: 4. Germline values: CDR1 KGHSH, CDR2 LQKENI. The CDR3 has 13 amino acids.

The CDR3 bases are TGCGCCAGCAGCCACCTACAGGGAGAGCAGTTCTTC. This encodes CASSHLQGEQFF. The V and J genes are TRBV5-1 and TRBJ2-1, with D possibly TRBD1 on 6 matching bases. The CDR3 loop spans 12 amino acids. Trimming pared 4 bases from V and 10 bases from J, leaving 12 bases between. CDR1 SGHRS and CDR2 YFSETQ come from the germline V gene.

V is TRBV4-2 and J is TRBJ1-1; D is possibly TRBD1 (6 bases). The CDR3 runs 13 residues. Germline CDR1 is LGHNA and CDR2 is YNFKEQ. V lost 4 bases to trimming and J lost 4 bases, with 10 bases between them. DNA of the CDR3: TGTGCCAGCAGCCGACAGGACAGCACTGAAGCTTTCTTT. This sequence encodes CASSRQDSTEAFF.

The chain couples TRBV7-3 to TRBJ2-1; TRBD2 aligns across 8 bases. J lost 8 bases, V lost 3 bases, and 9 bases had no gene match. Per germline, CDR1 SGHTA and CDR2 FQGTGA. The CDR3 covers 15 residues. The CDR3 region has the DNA TGTGCCAGCAGCTTTAAGCGGGGGCCCGCCGATGAGCAGTTCTTC. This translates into CASSFKRGPADEQFF.

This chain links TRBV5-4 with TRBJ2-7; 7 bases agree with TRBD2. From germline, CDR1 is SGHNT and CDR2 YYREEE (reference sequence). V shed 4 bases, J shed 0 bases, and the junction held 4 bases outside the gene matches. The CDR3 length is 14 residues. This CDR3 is CASSPWGGSYEQYF. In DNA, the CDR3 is TGTGCCAGCAGCCCCTGGGGGGGCTCCTACGAGCAGTACTTC.

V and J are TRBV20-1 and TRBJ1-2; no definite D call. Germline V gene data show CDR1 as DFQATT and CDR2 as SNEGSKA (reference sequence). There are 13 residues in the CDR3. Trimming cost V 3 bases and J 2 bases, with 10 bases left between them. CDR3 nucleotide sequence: TGCAGTGCTAGTGATAGACACAACTATGGCTACACCTTC. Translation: CSASDRHNYGYTF.

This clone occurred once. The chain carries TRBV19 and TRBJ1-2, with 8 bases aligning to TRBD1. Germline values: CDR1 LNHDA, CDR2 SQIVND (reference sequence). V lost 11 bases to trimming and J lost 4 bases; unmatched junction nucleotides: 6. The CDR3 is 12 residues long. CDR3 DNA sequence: TGTGCCGGATCAGGGGGCATCTATGGCTACACCTTC. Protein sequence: CAGSGGIYGYTF.

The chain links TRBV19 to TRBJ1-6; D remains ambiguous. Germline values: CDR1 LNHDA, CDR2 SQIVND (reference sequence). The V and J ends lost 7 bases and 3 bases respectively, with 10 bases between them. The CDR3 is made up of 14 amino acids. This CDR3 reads CASKAGGYNSPLHF. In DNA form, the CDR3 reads TGTGCCAGTAAAGCTGGCGGCTATAATTCACCCCTCCACTTT.

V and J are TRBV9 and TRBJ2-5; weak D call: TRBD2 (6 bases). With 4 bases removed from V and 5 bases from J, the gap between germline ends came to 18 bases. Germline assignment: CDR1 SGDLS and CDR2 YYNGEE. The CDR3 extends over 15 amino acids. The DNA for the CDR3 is TGTGCCAGCAGCTCCTTCGGGGGAATGGGGGAGACCCAGTACTTC. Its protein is CASSSFGGMGETQYF.

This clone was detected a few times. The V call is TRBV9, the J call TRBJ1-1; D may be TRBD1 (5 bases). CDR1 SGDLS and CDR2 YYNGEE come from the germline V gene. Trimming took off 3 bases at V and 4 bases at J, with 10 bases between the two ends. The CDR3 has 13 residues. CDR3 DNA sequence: TGTGCCAGCAGCGCCCTCGGGGGCACTGAAGCTTTCTTT. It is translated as CASSALGGTEAFF.

The CDR3 DNA reads TGTGCCAGCAGCTTAGTAGAGGGTGAGACCCAGTACTTC. Amino acids: CASSLVEGETQYF. This chain joins TRBV11-3 and TRBJ2-5, with a tentative D call TRBD2 (5 bases). Trimming took 1 base from V and 5 from J, leaving 8 bases between them. CDR1 and CDR2 (germline): SGHNT, YENEEA. The CDR3 spans 13 residues.

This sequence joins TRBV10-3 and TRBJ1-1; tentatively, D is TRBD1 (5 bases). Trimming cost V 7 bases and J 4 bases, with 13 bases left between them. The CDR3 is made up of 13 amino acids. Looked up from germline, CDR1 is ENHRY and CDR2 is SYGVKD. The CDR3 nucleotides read TGTGCCATCATGGGCTCAGGGCGCACTGAAGCTTTCTTT. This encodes CAIMGSGRTEAFF.

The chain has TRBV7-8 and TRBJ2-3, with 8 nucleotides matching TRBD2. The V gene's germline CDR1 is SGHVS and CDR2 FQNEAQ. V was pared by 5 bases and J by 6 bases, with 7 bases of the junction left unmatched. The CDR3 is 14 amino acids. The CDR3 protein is CASSVSGATDTQYF. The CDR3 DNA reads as TGTGCCAGCAGCGTTAGCGGGGCGACTGATACGCAGTATTTT.

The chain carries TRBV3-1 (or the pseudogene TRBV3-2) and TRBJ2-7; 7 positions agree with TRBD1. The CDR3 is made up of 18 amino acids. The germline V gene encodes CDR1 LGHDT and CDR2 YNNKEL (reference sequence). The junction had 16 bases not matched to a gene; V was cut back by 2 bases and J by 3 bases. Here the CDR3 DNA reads TGTGCCAGCAGCCAATATCCTTACGGGACAGTGGGAAACTACGAGCAGTACTTC. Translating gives CASSQYPYGTVGNYEQYF.

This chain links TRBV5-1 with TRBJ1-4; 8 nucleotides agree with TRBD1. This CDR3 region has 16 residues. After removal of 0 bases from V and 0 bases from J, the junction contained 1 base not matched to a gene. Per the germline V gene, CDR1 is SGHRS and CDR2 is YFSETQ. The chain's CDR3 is CASSLDRGSTNEKLFF. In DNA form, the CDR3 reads TGCGCCAGCAGCTTGGACAGGGGGTCAACTAATGAAAAACTGTTTTTT.

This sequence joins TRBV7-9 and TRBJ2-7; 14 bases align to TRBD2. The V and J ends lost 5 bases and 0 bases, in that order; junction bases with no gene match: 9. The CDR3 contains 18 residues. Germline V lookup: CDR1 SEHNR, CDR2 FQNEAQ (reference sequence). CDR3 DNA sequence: TGTGCCAGCAGCCCCGGGACTAGCGGGGGCCCAAGCTCCTACGAGCAGTACTTC. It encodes CASSPGTSGGPSSYEQYF.

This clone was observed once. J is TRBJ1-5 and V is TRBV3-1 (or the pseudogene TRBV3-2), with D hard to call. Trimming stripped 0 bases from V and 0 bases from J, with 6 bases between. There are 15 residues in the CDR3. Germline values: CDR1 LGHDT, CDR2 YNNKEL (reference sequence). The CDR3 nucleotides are TGTGCCAGCAGCCAAGACAGTTATAGCAATCAGCCCCAGCATTTT. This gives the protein CASSQDSYSNQPQHF.

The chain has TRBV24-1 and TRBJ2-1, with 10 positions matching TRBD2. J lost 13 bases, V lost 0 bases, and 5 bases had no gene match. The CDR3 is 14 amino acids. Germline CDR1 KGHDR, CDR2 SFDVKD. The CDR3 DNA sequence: TGTGCCACCAGTGATTTGCCCAGCGGGGGGGCTCAGTTCTTC. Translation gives CATSDLPSGGAQFF.

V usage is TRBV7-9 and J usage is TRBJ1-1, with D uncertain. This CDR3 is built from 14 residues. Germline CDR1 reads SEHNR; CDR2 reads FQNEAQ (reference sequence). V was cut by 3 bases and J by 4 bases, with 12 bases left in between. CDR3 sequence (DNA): TGTGCCAGCAGCTTGTTGGGCGGGAGCACTGAAGCTTTCTTT. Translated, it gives CASSLLGGSTEAFF.